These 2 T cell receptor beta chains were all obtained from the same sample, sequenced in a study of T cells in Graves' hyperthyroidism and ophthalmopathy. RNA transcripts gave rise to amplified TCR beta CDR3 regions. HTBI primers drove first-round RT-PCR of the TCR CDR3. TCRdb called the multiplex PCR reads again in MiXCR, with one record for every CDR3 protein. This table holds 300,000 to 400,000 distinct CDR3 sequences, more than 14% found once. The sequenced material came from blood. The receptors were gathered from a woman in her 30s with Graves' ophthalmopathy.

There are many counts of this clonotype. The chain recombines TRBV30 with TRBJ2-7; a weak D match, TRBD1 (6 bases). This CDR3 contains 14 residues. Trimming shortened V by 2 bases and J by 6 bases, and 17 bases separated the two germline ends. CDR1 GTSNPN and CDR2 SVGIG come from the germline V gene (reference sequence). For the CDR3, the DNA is TGTGCCTGGAGTCCCGTTGTGGGGGCCAGCGAGCAGTACTTC. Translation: CAWSPVVGASEQYF.

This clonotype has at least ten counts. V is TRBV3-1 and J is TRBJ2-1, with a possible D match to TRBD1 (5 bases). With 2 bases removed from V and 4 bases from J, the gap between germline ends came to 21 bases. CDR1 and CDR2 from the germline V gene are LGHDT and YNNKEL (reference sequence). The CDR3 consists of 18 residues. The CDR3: CASSQRAGAPGPYNEQFF. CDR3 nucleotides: TGTGCCAGCAGCCAAAGGGCTGGGGCCCCAGGGCCTTACAATGAGCAGTTCTTC.